This T cell receptor beta chain comes out of a study of blood T cell repertoires in COVID-19. Study context: Whether acute or convalescent, the COVID-19 samples came from the United States, Italy and Spain. PBMCs, B-cell-depleted T cells, or T cells were the source of the cDNA or gDNA that made up the material.

Under the authors' procedure: Reference gene primer amplification gave estimated nucleated cell counts. Repertoires were generated with immunoSEQ multiplex PCR, while TCRdb's copy carries only in-frame clones and drops some. V, J and clone size reflect that table, while D and trimming were determined from the DNA. The table lists some 110,000 clones, approximately 80% of them singletons. The germline V gene has CDR1 LNHDA and CDR2 SQIVND (reference sequence). Trimming cost V 7 bases and J 4 bases, with 5 bases left between them. CDR3 length equals 11 residues. The chain links TRBV19 to TRBJ2-1; no definite D call. The receptor's source is a woman aged 60-75 years with acute or convalescent COVID-19. The sample was peripheral blood. DNA of the CDR3: TGTGCCAGTAACCAGTACAATGAGCAGTTCTTC. Translating it yields CASNQYNEQFF.